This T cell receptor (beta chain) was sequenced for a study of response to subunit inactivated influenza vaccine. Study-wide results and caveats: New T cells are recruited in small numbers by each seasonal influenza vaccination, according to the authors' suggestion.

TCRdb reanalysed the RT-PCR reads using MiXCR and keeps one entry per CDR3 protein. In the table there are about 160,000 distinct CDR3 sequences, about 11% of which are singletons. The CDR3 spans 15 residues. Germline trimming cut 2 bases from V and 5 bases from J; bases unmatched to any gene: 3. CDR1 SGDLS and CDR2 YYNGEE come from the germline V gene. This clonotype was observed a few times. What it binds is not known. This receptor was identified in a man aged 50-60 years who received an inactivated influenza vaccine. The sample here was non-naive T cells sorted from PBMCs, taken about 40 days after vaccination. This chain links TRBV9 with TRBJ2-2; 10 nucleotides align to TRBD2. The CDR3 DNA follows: TGTGCCAGCAGCGTGAGCGGGAGGGGGACCGGGGAGCTGTTTTTT. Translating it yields CASSVSGRGTGELFF.